The 3 T cell receptor beta chains below come from one sample, sequenced in a study of OX40 agonist ivuxolimab in advanced cancers. The library was produced with the immunoSEQ multiplex PCR assay. The table was pulled from immuneACCESS by TCRdb, which kept in-frame rearrangements only. Such tables lose some clones; where checked, under half of the loss comes from unresolved V genes, and the rest has no known cause. Recorded for this sample are roughly 74,000 clones; around 87% of them occurred a single time. The ten biggest clones cover 0.45% to 0.7% of the sample. The sample in question was CD4+ or CD8+ T cells sorted from blood, obtained in a trial of the OX40 agonist ivuxolimab. Source of these receptors: an adult with an advanced solid tumor such as melanoma, head and neck, liver or kidney cancer.

V usage is TRBV6-1 and J usage is TRBJ2-2, with 9 positions matching TRBD1. This CDR3 spans 14 amino acids. Germline V gene lookup returns CDR1 MNHNS and CDR2 SASEGT. V was pared by 8 bases and J by 5 bases, with 6 bases of the junction left unmatched. CDR3 residues: CASPRDRETGELFF. CDR3 bases: TGTGCCAGCCCGAGGGACAGGGAGACCGGGGAGCTGTTTTTT.

The V and J genes are TRBV5-1 and TRBJ2-3; D gene ambiguous. From germline, CDR1 is SGHRS and CDR2 YFSETQ. The CDR3 length is 15 residues. The ends were cut back, 1 base at V and 2 bases at J, with 11 bases in the middle. For the CDR3, the DNA is TGCGCCAGCAGCTTGTTCAACAGAAACACAGATACGCAGTATTTT. Protein sequence: CASSLFNRNTDTQYF.

This chain connects TRBV5-1 to TRBJ2-3, with TRBD2 identical over 7 bases. The CDR3 consists of 16 residues. The V segment lost 3 bases and the J segment 8 bases; nucleotides outside the gene matches: 15. The germline gives CDR1 SGHRS, CDR2 YFSETQ. The CDR3 loop reads CASSSDNYAGEGTQYF. Written as DNA, the CDR3 is TGCGCCAGCAGCTCTGATAATTATGCGGGAGAGGGTACGCAGTATTTT.